This T cell receptor beta chain was sequenced during a study of T cells expressing NK-cell markers. Whole-study context: Source material for TCR beta repertoires consisted of sorted CD3+CD56+NKG2C+, CD3+CD56+NKG2C- and CD3+CD56-NKG2C+ T cells. Study outcomes and limitations: Dominant NKG2C+ clonotypes were found to form roughly 1.0-7.5% of CD8+ T cells in more than five donors. In several donors, dominant clonotypes made up roughly 28.3-65% of CD3+CD56-NKG2C+ cells.

As the method of synthesis, 5'RACE template switching with UMIs yielded TCR beta cDNA. Each CDR3 protein gets one entry in TCRdb, which reprocessed the 5' RACE reads and gives no DNA. The sample has 400,000 to 500,000 distinct CDR3 sequences; the top ten hold about 7.3%. Turning to this clonotype: The antigen remains unidentified.

Source material: blood T cells: a sorted CD56 or NKG2C T cell subset, CD4+ or CD8+ T cells, or bulk PBMC T cells (not recorded which). The TCR comes from a woman between 18 and 70 years old in good health.

The CDR3 here is CSARERYGQPQHF. The chain couples TRBV20-1 to TRBJ1-5. The CDR3 is 13 residues long. CDR1 is DFQATT, CDR2 SNEGSKA, per germline (reference sequence).